The text below deals with one TCR beta chain. The data were obtained in a study of control samples from healthy donors and cancer patients. The CDR3 runs to 13 residues. CDR1 is SNHLY and CDR2 is FYNNEI in the germline V gene. Deletions cut 8 bases from V and 3 bases from J, with 10 bases between. Profiling relied on immunoSEQ multiplex PCR, and the TCRdb table lists in-frame clones only, not all of them. The table lists around 120,000 clones, around nine tenths of them singletons, with roughly 2.5% in the top ten. The material sequenced was blood. This clonotype originated in a woman in her 70s in good health. The rearrangement uses TRBV2 and TRBJ1-4, with D hard to call. CDR3 coding DNA: TGTGCCAGCGGGTCTCCATCTAATGAAAAACTGTTTTTT. This gives the protein CASGSPSNEKLFF.